A single sample is the source of the 8 T cell receptor beta chains below, sequenced in a study of T-cell memory formation after mild COVID-19. TCRdb called the 5' RACE reads again in MiXCR, with one record for every CDR3 protein. The sample consists of approximately 480,000 distinct CDR3 sequences, approximately 18% of them appearing once. Sequenced: PBMCs or a T cell subset sorted from them (not recorded which). These receptors originate from an adult woman who had mild COVID-19 (a few samples of this study predate the infection). Cell type and time point are not known.

V is TRBV12-3 or TRBV12-4 and J is TRBJ2-1; D not certain. The V gene lost 3 bases and the J gene lost 13 bases, with 10 bases spanning the gap. The CDR3 covers 11 residues. CDR3 DNA: TGTGCCAGCAGTTTTCAAGTTGCCCAGTTCTTC. Translation gives CASSFQVAQFF.

This clonotype has just a few counts. The V gene is TRBV12-3 or TRBV12-4, the J gene TRBJ1-2; D is possibly TRBD1 (5 bases). Between the trimmed V and J ends, which lost 0 bases and 7 bases, there was a span of 9 bases. The CDR3 sequence is 13 residues long. Here the CDR3 DNA reads TGTGCCAGCAGTTTAGCCCCGACAGCTGGCTACACCTTC. Translated, it gives CASSLAPTAGYTF.

This clonotype appeared a few times. The chain links TRBV12-3 or TRBV12-4 to TRBJ2-2, with D perhaps TRBD1 (6 bases). This CDR3 has 17 residues. The V end lost 7 bases, the J end lost 1 base, and 19 bases lay between the germline ends. CDR3 in amino acids: CASTFWGDRMNTGELFF. The CDR3, as DNA: TGTGCCAGCACCTTTTGGGGCGACAGGATGAACACCGGGGAGCTGTTTTTT.

V usage is TRBV2 and J usage is TRBJ1-1, with 8 bases that match TRBD1. Germline V CDR1 and CDR2: SNHLY, FYNNEI. The trim removed 8 bases at V and 0 bases at J, leaving 5 bases unmatched. The CDR3 has 14 amino acids. This CDR3 reads CASARDRMNTEAFF. The DNA for the CDR3 is TGTGCCAGCGCTAGGGACAGGATGAACACTGAAGCTTTCTTT. Full variable domain (missing parts from reference TRBV2 and TRBJ1-1): EPEVTQTPSHQVTQMGQEVILRCVPISNHLYFYWYRQILGQKVEFLVSFYNNEISEKSEIFDDQFSVERPDGSNFTLKIRSTKLEDSAMYFCASARDRMNTEAFFGQGTRLTVV.

This clonotype was observed a handful of times. This chain links TRBV9 with TRBJ1-2; 9 bases are shared with TRBD1. The CDR3 loop spans 15 amino acids. Germline V gene sequence: CDR1 SGDLS, CDR2 YYNGEE. V lost 3 bases and J lost 4; bases outside the gene matches: 7. CDR3: CASSAPGQGLYGYTF. The CDR3 nucleotides read TGTGCCAGCAGCGCACCGGGACAGGGACTCTATGGCTACACCTTC. The full variable domain, rest sourced from reference TRBV9 and TRBJ1-2, is DSGVTQTPKHLITATGQRVTLRCSPRSGDLSVYWYQQSLDQGLQFLIQYYNGEERAKGNILERFSAQQFPDLHSELNLSSLELGDSALYFCASSAPGQGLYGYTFGSGTRLTVV.

This clonotype was observed a handful of times. The chain has TRBV20-1 and TRBJ2-1, with 7 bases that match TRBD2. After removal of 3 bases from V and 7 bases from J, the junction contained 9 bases not matched to a gene. Germline V gives CDR1 DFQATT, CDR2 SNEGSKA (reference sequence). The CDR3 consists of 14 residues. CDR3 nucleotides: TGCAGTGCTAGTTTCAGCGGGGAACGGAATGAGCAGTTCTTC. Amino acid sequence: CSASFSGERNEQFF.

In this sample, this clonotype turned up a few times. V gene TRBV20-1 combines with J gene TRBJ2-1, with TRBD2 identical over 10 bases. Germline CDR1 reads DFQATT; CDR2 reads SNEGSKA (reference sequence). The J segment lost 0 bases and the V segment lost 3 bases, leaving 8 bases of the junction unmatched. This CDR3 has 17 amino acids. CDR3 in amino acids: CSASPAAGGPSYNEQFF. The CDR3 DNA reads as TGCAGTGCTAGTCCTGCAGCGGGAGGGCCCTCCTACAATGAGCAGTTCTTC.

The chain uses TRBV19 and TRBJ2-7, with TRBD1 identical over 7 bases. V trimming: 8 bases; J trimming: 2 bases; junction bases outside the gene matches: 12. Germline loops: CDR1 LNHDA, CDR2 SQIVND (reference sequence). The CDR3 consists of 15 residues. The CDR3 spells CASSGSHRGAYEQYF. For the CDR3, the DNA is TGTGCCAGTTCCGGCTCCCACAGGGGAGCCTACGAGCAGTACTTC.